The source of this TCR beta chain is a study of shared clonotypes between healthy human individuals. CD45RO-negative, CCR7-positively selected cells formed the naive CD8 fraction, excluding terminally differentiated effector memory CD45RA+ cells. The assay was run at deep level. Produced via immunoSEQ multiplex PCR; TCRdb's table is partial and in-frame only. The sample holds 2 million or so clones, about 94% seen once. J gave up 1 base and V 2 bases, and 2 bases lay outside the gene matches. Germline loops: CDR1 LNHNV, CDR2 YYDKDF (reference sequence). The CDR3 contains 15 residues. Sequencing used naive CD8+ T cells sorted from blood. J is TRBJ2-3 and V is TRBV15; 8 bases are a match to TRBD1. This receptor was taken from a man aged 18 to 29 in good health. The CDR3 reads CATSRLQGGTDTQYF. The CDR3 bases are TGTGCCACCAGCAGACTACAGGGGGGCACAGATACGCAGTATTTT. Drawing the rest from reference TRBV15 and TRBJ2-3, the complete variable domain is DAMVIQNPRYQVTQFGKPVTLSCSQTLNHNVMYWYQQKSSQAPKLLFHYYDKDFNNEADTPDNFQSRRPNTSFCFLDIRSPGLGDTAMYLCATSRLQGGTDTQYFGPGTRLTVL.